The 13 T cell receptor beta chains below all came from one sample that was sequenced in a study of blood T cell repertoires in COVID-19. Data came from immunoSEQ multiplex PCR; TCRdb stores just in-frame clones and leaves some out. This sample yields 200,000 to 250,000 clones, of which about 81% are seen a single time; around 9% belongs to the top ten. The sample comprised PBMCs or T cells enriched from blood (not recorded which). These receptors originate from a man aged 40-50 years who had recovered from COVID-19.

This clone was picked up a small number of times. The chain couples TRBV15 to TRBJ1-1; tentatively, D is TRBD1 (6 bases). The V and J ends lost 1 base and 4 bases respectively, with 16 bases between them. This CDR3 has 16 amino acids. CDR1 is LNHNV, CDR2 YYDKDF, per germline (reference sequence). In DNA, the CDR3 is TGTGCCACCAGCAGAGGTGTAGGGGGGGGGCCCACTGAAGCTTTCTTT. Translated: CATSRGVGGGPTEAFF.

The CDR3 region is CASSSYGTGSGNTIYF. The CDR3 region has the DNA TGCGCCAGCAGCTCCTACGGGACAGGATCTGGAAACACCATATATTTT. V usage is TRBV5-1 and J usage is TRBJ1-3, with 8 bases matching TRBD1. The germline gives CDR1 SGHRS, CDR2 YFSETQ. The CDR3 is made up of 16 amino acids. The trim removed 3 bases at V and 1 base at J, leaving 6 bases unmatched.

The gene calls are TRBV7-8 and TRBJ1-1; weak D call: TRBD1 (6 bases). Germline V gives CDR1 SGHVS, CDR2 FQNEAQ. The CDR3 runs to 16 residues. Trimming shortened V by 5 bases and J by 6 bases, and 22 bases separated the two germline ends. CDR3 loop: CASSLGQNNLGSEAFF. CDR3 DNA sequence: TGTGCCAGCAGCCTCGGACAGAATAATTTAGGATCTGAAGCTTTCTTT. Drawing the rest from reference TRBV7-8 and TRBJ1-1, the complete variable domain is GAGVSQSPRYKVAKRGQDVALRCDPISGHVSLFWYQQALGQGPEFLTYFQNEAQLDKSGLPSDRFFAERPEGSVSTLKIQRTQQEDSAVYLCASSLGQNNLGSEAFFGQGTRLTVV.

A few counts support this clone. Distinct nucleotide sequences in the sample also encode this CDR3. The CDR3 sequence: CSVERDEKLFF. DNA of the CDR3: TGCAGCGTTGAGAGGGATGAAAAACTGTTTTTT. The chain combines TRBV29-1 with TRBJ1-4, with D uncertain. V was clipped by 3 bases and J by 6 bases, with 5 bases between them. The CDR3 runs to 11 residues. Germline-derived CDR1 and CDR2 are SQVTM and ANQGSEA.

V usage is TRBV6-5 and J usage is TRBJ2-7, with 10 bases fitting TRBD1. This CDR3 has 15 amino acids. Germline V gene sequence: CDR1 MNHEY, CDR2 SVGAGI. V lost 4 bases and J lost 3; bases outside the gene matches: 6. The CDR3 DNA sequence: TGTGCCAGCAGTTTAACCGGGACAGGGGACTACGAGCAGTACTTC. Encoded protein: CASSLTGTGDYEQYF.

V usage is TRBV29-1 and J usage is TRBJ2-1; perhaps TRBD1 as D (5 bases). Trimming stripped 0 bases from V and 6 bases from J, with 12 bases between. Looked up from germline, CDR1 is SQVTM and CDR2 is ANQGSEA. CDR3 length equals 14 residues. DNA of the CDR3: TGCAGCGTTGAAGATCTCTCCGACAGCAATGAGCAGTTCTTC. This encodes CSVEDLSDSNEQFF.

The rearrangement links TRBV20-1 to TRBJ1-6; TRBD1 is a possible D gene (6 bases). Trimming took 3 bases from V and 7 from J, leaving 13 bases between them. Germline values: CDR1 DFQATT, CDR2 SNEGSKA (reference sequence). The CDR3 loop spans 14 amino acids. Here the CDR3 DNA reads TGCAGTGCTAGTTTCAGGGGAGGGAATTCACCCCTCCACTTT. It is translated as CSASFRGGNSPLHF.

In its sample, this clone was seen a few times. This chain connects TRBV19 to TRBJ2-1; 8 bases line up with TRBD2. The CDR3 extends over 15 amino acids. The V and J ends lost 5 bases and 3 bases, in that order; junction bases with no gene match: 6. Germline CDR1 reads LNHDA; CDR2 reads SQIVND (reference sequence). The CDR3 DNA is TGTGCCAGTAGTTCGCCGGGACTAGTCTACAATGAGCAGTTCTTC. This gives the protein CASSSPGLVYNEQFF.

The table lists this clone with many counts. The V gene is TRBV5-1, the J gene TRBJ1-2; a weak D match, TRBD1 (5 bases). The CDR3 has 14 amino acids. CDR1 is SGHRS and CDR2 is YFSETQ in the germline V gene. The V gene lost 4 bases and the J gene lost 8 bases, with 18 bases spanning the gap. This CDR3 reads CASSKGTDSGGYTF. The CDR3 nucleotides are TGCGCCAGCAGCAAAGGGACTGACTCTGGGGGCTACACCTTC. The full variable domain, rest sourced from reference TRBV5-1 and TRBJ1-2, is KAGVTQTPRYLIKTRGQQVTLSCSPISGHRSVSWYQQTPGQGLQFLFEYFSETQRNKGNFPGRFSGRQFSNSRSEMNVSTLELGDSALYLCASSKGTDSGGYTFGSGTRLTVV.

This clone was recorded at least ten times. The sample carries other DNA sequences with the same CDR3. V and J are TRBV18 and TRBJ2-7, with D uncertain. Germline CDR1 and CDR2: KGHSH and LQKENI. The length of the CDR3 is 15 residues. Trimming removed 5 bases from V and 2 bases from J, with 16 bases in between. The CDR3 spells CASSDPPTGTYEQYF. DNA of the CDR3: TGTGCCAGCTCAGACCCTCCGACTGGAACCTACGAGCAGTACTTC.

The V gene is TRBV5-1, the J gene TRBJ1-2, with D possibly being TRBD1 (6 bases). The CDR3 covers 13 residues. Germline V lookup: CDR1 SGHRS, CDR2 YFSETQ. Trimming pared 0 bases from V and 3 bases from J, leaving 6 bases between. The CDR3 loop is CASSLGTDYGYTF. CDR3 in DNA: TGCGCCAGCAGCTTGGGGACAGACTATGGCTACACCTTC.

This sequence joins TRBV7-9 and TRBJ1-4; 7 bases fit TRBD1. The CDR3 extends over 16 amino acids. Trimming took 5 bases from V and 7 from J; bases not matched to a gene: 13. In germline, CDR1 is SEHNR, CDR2 FQNEAQ (reference sequence). The CDR3 loop reads CASSAQQTGLVEKLFF. In DNA, the CDR3 is TGTGCCAGCAGCGCCCAACAGACAGGGTTGGTTGAAAAACTGTTTTTT.

The J gene is TRBJ2-5, the V gene TRBV27; 11 nucleotides agree with TRBD1. V trimming: 4 bases; J trimming: 5 bases; junction bases outside the gene matches: 6. This CDR3 comprises 15 residues. CDR1 and CDR2 (germline): MNHEY, SMNVEV (reference sequence). In DNA, the CDR3 is TGTGCCAGCAGTTGGACAGGGGGCGGAGGGGAGACCCAGTACTTC. Its translation: CASSWTGGGGETQYF.